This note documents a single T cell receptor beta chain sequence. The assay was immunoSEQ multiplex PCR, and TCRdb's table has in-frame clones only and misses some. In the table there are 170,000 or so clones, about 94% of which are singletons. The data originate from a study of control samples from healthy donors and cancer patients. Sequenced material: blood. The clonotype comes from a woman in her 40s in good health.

CDR3 sequence (DNA): TGTGCCAGCAGAATCCTCACCGGGGAGCTGTTTTTT. It translates to CASRILTGELFF. V gene TRBV25-1 combines with J gene TRBJ2-2; D is unresolved. From germline, CDR1 is MGHDK and CDR2 SYGVNS. V was cut by 6 bases and J by 4 bases, with 6 bases left in between. The CDR3 is 12 residues long.